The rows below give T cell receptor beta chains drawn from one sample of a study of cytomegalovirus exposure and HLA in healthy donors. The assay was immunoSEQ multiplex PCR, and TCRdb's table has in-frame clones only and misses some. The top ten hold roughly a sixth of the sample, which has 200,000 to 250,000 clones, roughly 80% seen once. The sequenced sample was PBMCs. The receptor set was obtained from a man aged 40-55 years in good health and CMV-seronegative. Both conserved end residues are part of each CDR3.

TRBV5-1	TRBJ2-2	CASSYGTGRTGELFF
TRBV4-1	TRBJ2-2	CASSPTSGADRELFF
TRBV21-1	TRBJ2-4	CASSKNRLAGAAKNIQYF
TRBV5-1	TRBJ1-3	CASSLGQGRNTIYF
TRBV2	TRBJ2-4	CASNEGGSDKNIQYF
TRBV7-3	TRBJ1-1	CASSLTAGVNTEAFF
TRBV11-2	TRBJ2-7	CASSPYYRGLSGEQYF
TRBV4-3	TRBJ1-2	CASSQDRGADYGYTF
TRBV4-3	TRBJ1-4	CASSQELAGGNEKLFF
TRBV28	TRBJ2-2	CASSALFRGRNPGELFF
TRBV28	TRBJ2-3	CASSFPPADTQYF
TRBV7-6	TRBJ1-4	CASSLAPEGREKLFF
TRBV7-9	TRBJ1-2	CASSLGQAYYGYTF
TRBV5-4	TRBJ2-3	CASSFGEGTQYF
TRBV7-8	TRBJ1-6	CASSLGQGGPLHF
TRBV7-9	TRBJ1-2	CASSSTGGGNYGYTF
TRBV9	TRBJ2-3	CASSPQSGMAEDTQYF
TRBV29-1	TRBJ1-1	CSATDRANMNTEAFF
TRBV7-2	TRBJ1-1	CASSLNTGVGAEAFF
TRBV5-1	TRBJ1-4	CASSLQGASGNEKLFF
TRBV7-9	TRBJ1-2	CASSPPANYGYTF
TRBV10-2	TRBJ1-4	CASRTGRQEKLFF
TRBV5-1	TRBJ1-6	CASSDYRDTMNSPLHF
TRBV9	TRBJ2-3	CASSVGGGRVDTQYF
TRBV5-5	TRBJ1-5	CASSREDRDNQPQHF
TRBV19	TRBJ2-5	CASSNGLAGLETQYF
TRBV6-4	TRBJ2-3	CASSISGRETDTQYF
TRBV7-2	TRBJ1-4	CASSLGIRGRGEKLFF
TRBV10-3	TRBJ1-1	CAISESRVNTEAFF
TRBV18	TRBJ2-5	CASSGLQGAQETQYF
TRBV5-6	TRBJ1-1	CASSLWETEAFF
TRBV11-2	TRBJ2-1	CASSLYVTGSEQFF
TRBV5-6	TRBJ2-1	CASSSLGLAHNEQFF
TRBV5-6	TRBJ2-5	CASRRGQEETQYF
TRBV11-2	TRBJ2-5	CASRILRGGETQYF
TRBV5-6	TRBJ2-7	CASSFDRGPLGEQYF
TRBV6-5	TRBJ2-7	CASSLDRYEQYF
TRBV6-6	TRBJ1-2	CASSTKRGIYGYTF
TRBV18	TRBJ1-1	CASSLMGTVNTEAFF
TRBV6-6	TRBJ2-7	CASSRGGATSYEQYF
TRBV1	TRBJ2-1	CTSRSVKRKYRDKQFF